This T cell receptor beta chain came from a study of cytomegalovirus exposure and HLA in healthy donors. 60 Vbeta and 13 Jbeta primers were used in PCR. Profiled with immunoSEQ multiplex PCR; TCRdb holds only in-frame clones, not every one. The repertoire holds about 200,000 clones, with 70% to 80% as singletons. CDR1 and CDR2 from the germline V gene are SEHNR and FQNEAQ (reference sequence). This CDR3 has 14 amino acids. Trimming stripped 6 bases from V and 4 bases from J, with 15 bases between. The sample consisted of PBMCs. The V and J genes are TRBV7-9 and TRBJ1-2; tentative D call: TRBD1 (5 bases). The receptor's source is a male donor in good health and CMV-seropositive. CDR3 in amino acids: CASRPSGGIYGYTF. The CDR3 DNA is TGTGCCAGCAGGCCCTCGGGGGGTATCTATGGCTACACCTTC.